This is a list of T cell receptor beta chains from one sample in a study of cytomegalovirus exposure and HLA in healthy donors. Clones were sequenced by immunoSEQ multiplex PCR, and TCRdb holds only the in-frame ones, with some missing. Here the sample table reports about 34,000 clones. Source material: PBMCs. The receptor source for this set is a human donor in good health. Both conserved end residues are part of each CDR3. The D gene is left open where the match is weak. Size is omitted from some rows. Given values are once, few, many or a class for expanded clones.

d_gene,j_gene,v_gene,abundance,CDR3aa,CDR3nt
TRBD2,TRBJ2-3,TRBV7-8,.,CASSPGSLAGGTDTQYF,TGTGCCAGCAGCCCCGGATCCCTAGCGGGGGGCACAGATACGCAGTATTTT
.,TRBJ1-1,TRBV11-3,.,CASAGRGLEAFF,TGTGCCAGCGCCGGACGGGGACTTGAAGCTTTCTTT
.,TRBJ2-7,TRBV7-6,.,CASSLWEGGSYEQYF,TGTGCCAGCAGCTTATGGGAGGGGGGCTCCTACGAGCAGTACTTC
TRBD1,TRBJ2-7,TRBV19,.,CASSPRGMKEQYF,TGTGCCAGTAGCCCCAGGGGGATGAAGGAGCAGTACTTC
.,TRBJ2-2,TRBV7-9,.,CASSLQLAEGELFF,TGTGCCAGCAGCTTACAACTAGCTGAAGGGGAGCTGTTTTTT
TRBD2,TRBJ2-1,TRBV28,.,CASSPNSGDSYNEQFF,TGTGCCAGCAGTCCAAATAGCGGGGACTCCTACAATGAGCAGTTCTTC
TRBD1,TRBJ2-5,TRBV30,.,CAWSVGTGARKTQYF,TGTGCCTGGAGTGTAGGGACAGGGGCCAGAAAGACCCAGTACTTC
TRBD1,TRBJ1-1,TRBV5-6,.,CASSSWTGSNTEAFF,TGTGCCAGCAGCTCCTGGACAGGGAGTAACACTGAAGCTTTCTTT
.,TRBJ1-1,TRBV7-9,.,CASKTRENTEAFF,TGTGCCAGCAAAACCAGGGAGAACACTGAAGCTTTCTTT
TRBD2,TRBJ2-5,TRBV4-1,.,CASSHTSGGETQYF,TGCGCCAGCAGCCATACTAGCGGGGGAGAGACCCAGTACTTC
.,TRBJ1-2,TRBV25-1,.,CASSEGPAYGYTF,TGTGCCAGCAGTGAAGGGCCGGCCTATGGCTACACCTTC
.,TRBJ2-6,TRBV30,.,CAWNNRVRGANVLTF,TGTGCCTGGAACAACAGGGTGAGGGGGGCCAACGTCCTGACTTTC
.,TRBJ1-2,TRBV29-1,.,CSAGQSLNYGYTF,TGCAGCGCCGGACAGAGCCTTAACTATGGCTACACCTTC
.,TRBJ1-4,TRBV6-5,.,CASSYGSGENEKLFF,TGTGCCAGCAGTTACGGGTCCGGAGAGAATGAAAAACTGTTTTTT
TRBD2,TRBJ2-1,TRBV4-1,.,CASSPTGTSDNEQFF,TGCGCCAGCAGCCCCACCGGGACTAGCGACAATGAGCAGTTCTTC
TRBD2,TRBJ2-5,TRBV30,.,CAGSSLTSGAKTQYF,TGTGCCGGGAGCTCCCTCACTAGCGGGGCAAAGACCCAGTACTTC
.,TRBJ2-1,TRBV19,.,CASSTGNEQFF,TGTGCCAGTAGTACGGGGAATGAGCAGTTCTTC
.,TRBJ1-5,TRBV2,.,CASSPGGAGQPQHF,TGTGCCAGCAGCCCGGGGGGGGCGGGTCAGCCCCAGCATTTT
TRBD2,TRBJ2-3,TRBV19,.,CASSNLAGGSRLRTQYF,TGTGCCAGTAGTAACCTAGCGGGGGGGTCCCGCTTGAGGACGCAGTATTTT
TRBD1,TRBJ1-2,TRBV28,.,CASRDRGLVYGYTF,TGTGCCAGTCGGGACAGGGGGTTAGTCTATGGCTACACCTTC
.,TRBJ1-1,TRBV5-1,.,CASSLGSSTEAFF,TGCGCCAGCAGCTTGGGGAGCTCAACTGAAGCTTTCTTT
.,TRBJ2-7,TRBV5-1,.,CASSPLRDWRYEQYF,TGCGCCAGCAGCCCCCTCCGGGACTGGCGATACGAGCAGTACTTC
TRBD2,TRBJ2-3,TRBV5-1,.,CASSLVGGGGLAADTQYF,TGCGCCAGCAGCTTGGTAGGCGGTGGGGGACTAGCGGCAGATACGCAGTATTTT
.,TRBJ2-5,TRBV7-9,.,CASSSNREDYQETQYF,TGTGCCAGCAGCTCTAACAGGGAAGATTACCAAGAGACCCAGTACTTC
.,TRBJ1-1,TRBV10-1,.,CASDTTNREAFF,TGCGCCAGCGATACGACAAACCGAGAAGCTTTCTTT
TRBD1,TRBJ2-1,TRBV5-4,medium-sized,CASSIGQGGNNEQFF,TGTGCCAGCAGCATAGGACAGGGGGGGAACAATGAGCAGTTCTTC
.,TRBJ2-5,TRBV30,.,CACHQNRELAETQYF,TGTGCCTGCCACCAGAACAGGGAGTTGGCGGAGACCCAGTACTTC
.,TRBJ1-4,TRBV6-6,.,CASSYSLTGKLFF,TGTGCCAGCAGTTACTCACTGACAGGCAAACTGTTTTTT
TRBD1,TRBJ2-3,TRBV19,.,CASSPSGTGAPGDTQYF,TGTGCCAGTAGTCCCTCCGGGACAGGGGCCCCTGGGGATACGCAGTATTTT